This T cell receptor beta chain is drawn from a study of blood T cell repertoires in COVID-19. The Seattle patients, enrolled during active infection, were followed longitudinally. Germline loops: CDR1 MNHNS, CDR2 SASEGT. This CDR3 has 15 amino acids. V was trimmed by 0 bases and J by 4 bases, leaving 12 bases between them. Original processing methods: From reference gene primer amplification, estimates of nucleated cell counts were derived. Profiled with immunoSEQ multiplex PCR; TCRdb holds only in-frame clones, not every one. V and J calls and clone size are copied from that table; D and trimming were computed from the DNA. The sample has under 250,000 clones, 86% seen once; the top ten hold 5.5% to 6%.

The receptor comes from a woman older than 75 with COVID-19, enrolled during active disease. The chain employs TRBV6-1 and TRBJ1-1; weak D call: TRBD1 (5 bases). Sequencing was carried out using peripheral blood. CDR3 protein: CASSEAWGAVTEAFF. Here the CDR3 DNA reads TGTGCCAGCAGTGAAGCTTGGGGCGCGGTCACTGAAGCTTTCTTT.